One and the same sample provided the 24 T cell receptor beta chains below, sequenced in a study of shared clonotypes between healthy human individuals. Some clones are missing from TCRdb's copy, which holds only in-frame ones; the method was immunoSEQ multiplex PCR. The sample holds about 2 million clones; about 95% are singletons and the top ten take around 1.2%. Naive CD8 populations comprised CD45RO-negative cells positively selected for CCR7, excluding terminally differentiated effector memory CD45RA+ cells. Sequencing was performed on naive CD8+ T cells sorted from blood. The source is a man between 18 and 35 years old in good health.

The chain couples TRBV7-9 to TRBJ2-7; tentatively, D is TRBD2 (6 bases). CDR3 length: 15 residues. The germline gives CDR1 SEHNR, CDR2 FQNEAQ (reference sequence). Trimming pared 4 bases from V and 1 base from J, leaving 14 bases between. CDR3 loop: CASSSRDSNSYEQYF. The CDR3 DNA is TGTGCCAGCAGCTCAAGGGACTCAAATTCCTACGAGCAGTACTTC.

V and J are TRBV5-1 and TRBJ2-7; D remains ambiguous. The germline V gene encodes CDR1 SGHRS and CDR2 YFSETQ. V gave up 0 bases and J gave up 0 bases, with 10 bases separating them. This CDR3 spans 15 amino acids. CDR3 region: CASSLETDSSYEQYF. CDR3 sequence (DNA): TGCGCCAGCAGCTTGGAAACTGATAGCTCCTACGAGCAGTACTTC.

The chain uses TRBV27 and TRBJ2-3; D gene uncertain. The germline CDR1 and CDR2 sequences are MNHEY and SMNVEV (reference sequence). Trimming left V 5 bases short and J 6 bases short, with 18 bases between. The CDR3 covers 15 residues. CDR3: CASSTTNYLTDTQYF. The DNA for the CDR3 is TGTGCCAGCAGTACAACCAATTATCTTACGGATACGCAGTATTTT.

The rearrangement joins TRBV28 to TRBJ2-1, with 8 bases that match TRBD2. Germline lookup yields CDR1 MDHEN and CDR2 SYDVKM. The V and J ends lost 5 bases and 6 bases, in that order; junction bases with no gene match: 3. The CDR3 runs to 13 residues. The CDR3 sequence: CASSIRGGNEQFF. The CDR3 coding sequence is TGTGCCAGCAGTATACGGGGGGGCAATGAGCAGTTCTTC.

The rearrangement joins TRBV27 to TRBJ2-3, with 7 bases aligning to TRBD1. Germline trimming cut 4 bases from V and 4 bases from J; bases unmatched to any gene: 8. Germline V gene sequence: CDR1 MNHEY, CDR2 SMNVEV (reference sequence). The CDR3 is made up of 15 amino acids. The CDR3 loop is CASSSDREVADTQYF. The CDR3 DNA sequence: TGTGCCAGCAGTTCAGACAGGGAAGTGGCAGATACGCAGTATTTT.

The chain recombines TRBV9 with TRBJ2-7, with 11 bases identical to TRBD2. CDR1 SGDLS and CDR2 YYNGEE come from the germline V gene. The junction had 4 bases not matched to a gene; V was cut back by 0 bases and J by 2 bases. This CDR3 has 16 residues. Here the CDR3 DNA reads TGTGCCAGCAGCGTAGCCCCTAGCGGGGGGACCTACGAGCAGTACTTC. Its protein product is CASSVAPSGGTYEQYF.

As DNA, the CDR3 is TGTGCCAGCAGCTTAGGTCTGGACCTAGCGGGGCCGCCCAGGGCCCAGTACTTC. This translates into CASSLGLDLAGPPRAQYF. The V call is TRBV7-9, the J call TRBJ2-5, with 9 bases that match TRBD2. The CDR3 loop spans 18 amino acids. Germline V gene lookup returns CDR1 SEHNR and CDR2 FQNEAQ (reference sequence). Trimming cost V 1 base and J 9 bases; bases outside gene matches: 18. Full variable domain (rest looked up from reference TRBV7-9 and TRBJ2-5): DTGVSQNPRHKITKRGQNVTFRCDPISEHNRLYWYRQTLGQGPEFLTYFQNEAQLEKSRLLSDRFSAERPKGSFSTLEIQRTEQGDSAMYLCASSLGLDLAGPPRAQYFGPGTRLLVL.

The gene calls are TRBV13 and TRBJ2-1; 14 nucleotides align to TRBD2. The ends lost 4 bases at V and 7 bases at J; junction bases unmatched: 3. Germline-derived CDR1 and CDR2 are PRHDT and FYEKMQ (reference sequence). The CDR3 length is 15 residues. The CDR3 reads CASSSRTSGRNEQFF. The DNA for the CDR3 is TGTGCCAGCAGCTCCCGGACTAGCGGGAGGAATGAGCAGTTCTTC.

This chain joins TRBV15 and TRBJ1-5; D is ambiguous. The CDR3 spans 13 residues. V lost 0 bases, J lost 6 bases, and 6 bases lay in between. CDR1 is LNHNV and CDR2 is YYDKDF in the germline V gene (reference sequence). The CDR3 loop reads CATSRDQSQPQHF. As DNA, the CDR3 is TGTGCCACCAGCAGAGATCAGAGTCAGCCCCAGCATTTT.

The table lists this clone with a count of one. The chain has TRBV5-1 and TRBJ1-1, with D unresolved. The CDR3 is 11 residues long. Per the germline V gene, CDR1 is SGHRS and CDR2 is YFSETQ. V lost 4 bases and J lost 11, with 12 bases in between. CDR3 in DNA: TGCGCCAGCAGCGCCGGCGGAGGGGCTTTCTTT. Translated: CASSAGGGAFF.

The rearrangement uses TRBV29-1 and TRBJ2-3; 11 bases agree with TRBD2. Germline loops: CDR1 SQVTM, CDR2 ANQGSEA. The CDR3 is 16 amino acids. After removal of 3 bases from V and 1 base from J, the junction contained 6 bases not matched to a gene. The CDR3 DNA sequence: TGCAGCGTTGAGCCCGGGACTAGCGGAGGCACAGATACGCAGTATTTT. It translates to CSVEPGTSGGTDTQYF.

This chain uses TRBV2 with TRBJ2-5, with a weak D call TRBD2 (6 bases). The CDR3 runs 16 residues. Per the germline V gene, CDR1 is SNHLY and CDR2 is FYNNEI. The V end was cut by 3 bases, the J end by 3 bases, with 17 bases between. CDR3 bases: TGTGCCAGCAGTGACGTTCGGGGGAGTGGGAAAGAGACCCAGTACTTC. This gives the protein CASSDVRGSGKETQYF.

V is TRBV10-3 and J is TRBJ2-5, with a tentative D call TRBD2 (5 bases). CDR1 is ENHRY, CDR2 SYGVKD, per germline. The CDR3 is 13 residues long. V dropped 4 bases and J dropped 3 bases, with 9 bases sitting between them. The CDR3 DNA reads TGTGCCATCAGTGTTGACGGGGAAGAGACCCAGTACTTC. Translation gives CAISVDGEETQYF.

The chain combines TRBV13 with TRBJ2-2, with a weak D call TRBD1 (6 bases). The V and J ends lost 1 base and 3 bases respectively, with 15 bases between them. CDR3 length equals 17 residues. Germline CDR1 and CDR2: PRHDT and FYEKMQ (reference sequence). CDR3: CASSLALRGWDTGELFF. The CDR3 nucleotides are TGTGCCAGCAGCTTAGCCCTCAGGGGCTGGGACACCGGGGAGCTGTTTTTT.

The chain recombines TRBV7-2 with TRBJ1-2, with D maybe TRBD1 (5 bases). The V end was cut by 5 bases, the J end by 4 bases, with 23 bases between. Germline loops: CDR1 SGHTA, CDR2 FQGNSA. The CDR3 consists of 17 residues. CDR3: CASSVSDSVPGGYGYTF. In DNA, the CDR3 is TGTGCCAGCAGCGTTTCCGACTCCGTGCCGGGGGGCTATGGCTACACCTTC.

V is TRBV5-6 and J is TRBJ1-6; unclear D gene. The CDR3 length is 14 residues. V was shortened by 4 bases and J by 7 bases, with 12 bases between the two germline ends. Germline V gene sequence: CDR1 SGHDT, CDR2 YYEEEE. The CDR3 here is CASSLGPANSPLHF. In nucleotides, the CDR3 is TGTGCCAGCAGCCTTGGACCGGCAAATTCACCCCTCCACTTT. The variable domain in full, completed from reference TRBV5-6 and TRBJ1-6, reads DAGVTQSPTHLIKTRGQQVTLRCSPKSGHDTVSWYQQALGQGPQFIFQYYEEEERQRGNFPDRFSGHQFPNYSSELNVNALLLGDSALYLCASSLGPANSPLHFGNGTRLTVT.

As concerns this clone: Other DNA variants within this sample encode the same CDR3. The J gene is TRBJ1-1, the V gene TRBV19; no clear D. This CDR3 has 12 residues. In germline, CDR1 is LNHDA, CDR2 SQIVND (reference sequence). Trimming removed 1 base at V and 7 bases at J, with 7 bases between. This CDR3 reads CASSIGTVEAFF. CDR3 nucleotides: TGTGCCAGTAGTATAGGGACGGTTGAAGCTTTCTTT.

This chain connects TRBV5-4 to TRBJ1-2; 7 positions match TRBD1. Trimming took 4 bases from V and 3 from J; bases not matched to a gene: 6. The CDR3 consists of 14 residues. CDR1 and CDR2 from the germline V gene are SGHNT and YYREEE (reference sequence). The DNA of the CDR3 is TGTGCCAGCAGCGTTGGACAGGCGGACTATGGCTACACCTTC. Its translation: CASSVGQADYGYTF.

Concerning this clone itself: The same CDR3 also results from other DNA sequences found in this sample. V usage is TRBV27 and J usage is TRBJ1-2; possible D gene TRBD1, 6 bases. CDR1 MNHEY and CDR2 SMNVEV come from the germline V gene (reference sequence). The V end lost 2 bases, the J end lost 3 bases, and 10 bases lay between the germline ends. The CDR3 consists of 14 residues. The CDR3 here is CASSLQGSDYGYTF. The CDR3 DNA is TGTGCCAGCAGTTTACAGGGGTCGGACTATGGCTACACCTTC.

The rearrangement links TRBV10-1 to TRBJ2-2, with D maybe TRBD1 (5 bases). Germline assignment: CDR1 WNHNN and CDR2 SYGVQD (reference sequence). The CDR3 extends over 16 amino acids. Trimming took 0 bases from V and 3 from J, leaving 11 bases between them. The DNA of the CDR3 is TGCGCCAGCAGTGAGTCGTGGGGCAGGGACACCGGGGAGCTGTTTTTT. As protein: CASSESWGRDTGELFF.

The V call is TRBV13, the J call TRBJ2-7; TRBD2 matches at 7 bases. The CDR3 runs 16 residues. V dropped 2 bases and J dropped 2; count of bases not matched to a gene: 9. Germline V lookup: CDR1 PRHDT, CDR2 FYEKMQ (reference sequence). This CDR3 reads CASSLTRLAAPYEQYF. CDR3 bases: TGTGCCAGCAGCTTAACGCGTCTAGCGGCTCCCTACGAGCAGTACTTC. Complete variable domain (other parts from reference TRBV13 and TRBJ2-7): AAGVIQSPRHLIKEKRETATLKCYPIPRHDTVYWYQQGPGQDPQFLISFYEKMQSDKGSIPDRFSAQQFSDYHSELNMSSLELGDSALYFCASSLTRLAAPYEQYFGPGTRLTVT.

V usage is TRBV13 and J usage is TRBJ1-1; D is undetermined. The V and J ends lost 10 bases and 9 bases respectively, with 18 bases between them. The CDR3 is made up of 12 amino acids. From germline, CDR1 is PRHDT and CDR2 FYEKMQ (reference sequence). The CDR3 region is CATVGPQPQAFF. CDR3 nucleotide sequence: TGTGCCACCGTCGGGCCTCAACCCCAAGCTTTCTTT.

In the case of this clone: Other nucleotide sequences in the sample specify the same CDR3. The chain carries TRBV19 and TRBJ1-5, with a weak D call TRBD1 (6 bases). Germline CDR1 and CDR2: LNHDA and SQIVND (reference sequence). The V gene lost 2 bases and the J gene lost 3 bases, with 8 bases spanning the gap. The CDR3 runs to 14 residues. In DNA, the CDR3 is TGTGCCAGTAGTATAAGGGACACCAATCAGCCCCAGCATTTT. Protein sequence: CASSIRDTNQPQHF.

The chain has TRBV9 and TRBJ2-5, with 10 bases lining up with TRBD2. CDR3 length: 16 amino acids. The ends lost 4 bases at V and 0 bases at J; junction bases unmatched: 6. Per the germline V gene, CDR1 is SGDLS and CDR2 is YYNGEE. The CDR3 region is CASSRGAGGYQETQYF. The CDR3 DNA follows: TGTGCCAGCAGCCGGGGAGCGGGGGGGTACCAAGAGACCCAGTACTTC.